This T cell receptor (beta chain) was identified in a study of blood T cell repertoires in COVID-19. Study as a whole: The cDNA or gDNA used as material had been derived from T cells, B-cell-depleted T cells, or PBMCs.

This clone was detected only a few times. The study recruited people aged roughly 18 to 100 years across approximately 24 US areas. Recovered participants had two consecutive negative NP/OP PCR tests, healthcare professional clearance, or symptom resolution. The authors' processing: By means of reference gene primer amplification, nucleated cell counts were estimated. Using immunoSEQ multiplex PCR, the repertoire was profiled, and TCRdb retains in-frame clones only, with some absent. V and J calls plus clone size are reproduced from that table; the DNA served to infer D and trimming. The sample yields about 180,000 clones, 85% seen once. CDR1 is SEHNR, CDR2 FQNEAQ, per germline (reference sequence). This CDR3 region has 16 residues. V was cut by 4 bases and J by 3 bases, with 19 bases left in between.

The sequence was obtained from a man aged 35-49 years who had recovered from COVID-19. The chain uses TRBV7-9 and TRBJ2-7; D is possibly TRBD1 (7 bases). The specimen sequenced was PBMCs or T cells enriched from blood (not recorded which). The chain's CDR3 is CASSSFRQGGYYEQYF. The CDR3 DNA is TGTGCCAGCAGCTCCTTCCGGCAGGGGGGTTACTACGAGCAGTACTTC.